Listed below are T cell receptor beta chains from one sample, sequenced in a study of T cells after yellow fever vaccination. TCRdb ran MiXCR on the 5' RACE reads and lists one entry per CDR3 protein. The sample carries 300,000 to 350,000 distinct CDR3 sequences, 3.5% to 4.5% recorded once. This material consisted of PBMCs, taken 15 days after the yellow fever booster vaccination. Receptors were obtained from a young man who received the YFV17D yellow fever vaccine. Both conserved end residues are part of each CDR3. The D gene is left open where the match is weak. The listing skips clone size in some rows; elsewhere it reads once, few, many or a size class.

length	D	V	size	J	CDR3	DNA
11	NA	TRBV11-2	NA	TRBJ2-1	CASSLGGWQFF	TGTGCCAGCAGCTTAGGAGGGTGGCAGTTCTTC
13	NA	TRBV12-3/TRBV12-4	many	TRBJ1-2	CASSPDRSYGYTF	TGTGCCAGCAGTCCTGACAGGTCCTATGGCTACACCTTC
16	NA	TRBV15	many	TRBJ1-4	CATSRDLGAANEKLFF	TGTGCCACCAGCAGAGATCTGGGGGCAGCTAATGAAAAACTGTTTTTT
16	NA	TRBV4-1	few	TRBJ2-1	CASSQEFRVSYNEQFF	TGCGCCAGCAGCCAAGAGTTTCGGGTTTCCTACAATGAGCAGTTCTTC
15	NA	TRBV5-1	many	TRBJ1-2	CASSLGRGIDYGYTF	TGCGCCAGCAGCTTGGGGAGAGGTATTGACTATGGCTACACCTTC
15	NA	TRBV5-1	few	TRBJ2-1	CASSRPRGSYNEQFF	TGCGCCAGCAGCCGGCCAAGGGGTTCCTACAATGAGCAGTTCTTC
15	NA	TRBV4-1	many	TRBJ1-5	CASSQGERSNQPQHF	TGCGCCAGCAGCCAGGGGGAACGAAGCAATCAGCCCCAGCATTTT
15	NA	TRBV11-2	many	TRBJ2-2	CASRGSAVNTGELFF	TGTGCCAGCAGAGGCTCGGCGGTGAACACCGGGGAGCTGTTTTTT
14	NA	TRBV19	many	TRBJ1-2	CASSASSTNYGYTF	TGTGCCAGTAGTGCGTCGAGCACAAACTATGGCTACACCTTC
13	NA	TRBV6-5	many	TRBJ2-5	CASRGSHQETQYF	TGTGCCAGCAGGGGGTCCCACCAAGAGACCCAGTACTTC
16	NA	TRBV7-2	many	TRBJ2-3	CASSLAPGSGTDTQYF	TGTGCCAGCAGCTTAGCCCCAGGGTCCGGCACAGATACGCAGTATTTT
13	TRBD1	TRBV12-3/TRBV12-4	many	TRBJ1-1	CASGLQGATEAFF	TGTGCCAGCGGGTTACAGGGGGCCACTGAAGCTTTCTTT
13	NA	TRBV7-9	many	TRBJ1-2	CASRRDPLGGYTF	TGTGCCAGCAGACGAGACCCTCTTGGTGGCTACACCTTC
16	NA	TRBV7-9	few	TRBJ2-3	CASSAQHRGGTDTQYF	TGTGCCAGCAGCGCCCAGCACCGCGGGGGCACAGATACGCAGTATTTT
16	NA	TRBV7-9	many	TRBJ2-3	CASSLGVRKRTDTQYF	TGTGCCAGCAGCTTAGGAGTAAGGAAACGCACAGATACGCAGTATTTT
19	TRBD2	TRBV7-2	few	TRBJ2-1	CASSRGLAGGPLSYNEQFF	TGTGCCAGCAGCCGCGGACTAGCGGGGGGACCCCTCTCCTACAATGAGCAGTTCTTC
13	NA	TRBV20-1	NA	TRBJ2-7	CSARGAGIYEQYF	TGCAGTGCGCGTGGGGCAGGGATTTACGAGCAGTACTTC